The 12 T cell receptor beta chains below come from one sample, sequenced in a study of blood T cell repertoires in COVID-19. Using immunoSEQ multiplex PCR, the repertoire was profiled, and TCRdb retains in-frame clones only, with some absent. The table records approximately 68,000 clones, 65% to 90% of them present only once. Sequencing used peripheral blood. All receptors derive from a man between 65 and 85 years old with active or convalescent COVID-19.

The gene calls are TRBV7-2 and TRBJ2-7; TRBD2 matches at 8 bases. The V gene's germline CDR1 is SGHTA and CDR2 FQGNSA. Germline trimming cut 3 bases from V and 6 bases from J; bases unmatched to any gene: 10. There are 15 residues in the CDR3. CDR3 nucleotides: TGTGCCAGCAGCTTCGGACTAGCAAACTCGGGCGAGCAGTACTTC. This codes for CASSFGLANSGEQYF.

The V gene is TRBV29-1, the J gene TRBJ1-1, with D unresolved. Germline V gives CDR1 SQVTM, CDR2 ANQGSEA. The CDR3 totals 12 residues. V was shortened by 7 bases and J by 4 bases, with 13 bases between the two germline ends. This CDR3 reads CSAKESGTEAFF. The DNA of the CDR3 is TGCAGCGCGAAGGAATCGGGCACTGAAGCTTTCTTT.

This chain uses TRBV3-1 (or the pseudogene TRBV3-2) with TRBJ1-5; 9 bases fit TRBD1. The germline CDR1 and CDR2 sequences are LGHDT and YNNKEL (reference sequence). The CDR3 loop spans 15 amino acids. The trim removed 1 base at V and 6 bases at J, leaving 4 bases unmatched. The CDR3 region is CASSQAGGQGQPQHF. The CDR3, as DNA: TGTGCCAGCAGCCAAGCGGGGGGACAGGGTCAGCCCCAGCATTTT.

This chain uses TRBV28 with TRBJ2-3, with D tentatively TRBD1 (6 bases). CDR3 size: 13 residues. The V end was cut by 7 bases, the J end by 0 bases, with 8 bases between. The germline gives CDR1 MDHEN, CDR2 SYDVKM. The CDR3 nucleotides read TGTGCCAGCATTGGACAGAGCACAGATACGCAGTATTTT. It encodes CASIGQSTDTQYF.

CDR3 in amino acids: CASSRDRGALHF. CDR3 in DNA: TGTGCCAGCAGCAGGGACAGGGGAGCCCTCCACTTT. The chain joins TRBV5-6 to TRBJ1-6; TRBD1 aligns across 10 bases. The V gene's germline CDR1 is SGHDT and CDR2 YYEEEE. The CDR3 spans 12 residues. Trimming at V came to 4 bases and at J to 14 bases, leaving 3 bases not matched to a gene.

This sequence joins TRBV19 and TRBJ2-7, with TRBD1 identical over 10 bases. Germline values: CDR1 LNHDA, CDR2 SQIVND (reference sequence). Trimming cost V 3 bases and J 8 bases; bases outside gene matches: 10. The CDR3 spans 15 residues. As DNA, the CDR3 is TGTGCCAGTAGTATCGAGGGACAGGGGAGATCTAAGCAGTACTTC. It codes for CASSIEGQGRSKQYF.

The chain carries TRBV21-1 and TRBJ2-5; TRBD1 is the table's D call, not checked against the DNA. TRBV21-1 is listed as a pseudogene. The CDR3 length is 15 residues. DNA of the CDR3: TGTGCCAGCAGCATCCCCAGGGTTCCCGTAGAGACCCAGTACTTC. It specifies CASSIPRVPVETQYF.

The chain has TRBV29-1 and TRBJ1-4; 7 bases align to TRBD1. Germline lookup yields CDR1 SQVTM and CDR2 ANQGSEA. V lost 4 bases, J lost 3 bases, and 11 bases stayed unmatched. CDR3 size: 16 residues. The CDR3 DNA reads TGCAGCGTTGCGAAGGGGCAGACAGGGTCTAATGAAAAACTGTTTTTT. Translating it yields CSVAKGQTGSNEKLFF.

The chain recombines TRBV9 with TRBJ1-4; TRBD1 matches 10 bases. CDR1 is SGDLS and CDR2 is YYNGEE in the germline V gene. This CDR3 has 16 amino acids. J gave up 8 bases and V 0 bases, and 7 bases lay outside the gene matches. CDR3 amino acids: CASSVATRTGGEKLFF. CDR3 nucleotides: TGTGCCAGCAGCGTAGCTACCCGGACAGGGGGAGAAAAACTGTTTTTT.

V and J are TRBV27 and TRBJ2-2, with D uncertain. Trimming took 0 bases from V and 11 from J, leaving 4 bases between them. Per the germline V gene, CDR1 is MNHEY and CDR2 is SMNVEV (reference sequence). The CDR3 consists of 11 residues. The chain's CDR3 is CASSLSGELFF. The CDR3 bases are TGTGCCAGCAGTTTATCGGGCGAGCTGTTTTTT.

This clone was seen a few times. This sequence joins TRBV2 and TRBJ1-5, with D possibly TRBD1 on 5 matching bases. Germline V gene lookup returns CDR1 SNHLY and CDR2 FYNNEI. Trimming took off 3 bases at V and 5 bases at J, with 8 bases between the two ends. The CDR3 consists of 13 residues. This chain's CDR3 is CASSETGDQPQHF. CDR3 sequence (DNA): TGTGCCAGCAGTGAGACGGGGGATCAGCCCCAGCATTTT.

In DNA form, the CDR3 reads TGCAGTGCTAGTCTTCCGGGCGGGTACACTGAAGCTTTCTTT. Amino acids: CSASLPGGYTEAFF. The chain links TRBV20-1 to TRBJ1-1; no clear D gene. Per germline, CDR1 DFQATT and CDR2 SNEGSKA (reference sequence). V lost 3 bases to trimming and J lost 3 bases, with 14 bases between them. CDR3 length equals 14 residues.